The 9 T cell receptor beta chains reported below all come from one sample, sequenced in a study of CD8+ T cells in alopecia areata. Regarding treatment: oral pan-JAK inhibitor, 5-10 mg twice daily. Following RNA extraction, reverse transcription yielded cDNA that acted as the sequencing template. Produced via immunoSEQ multiplex PCR; TCRdb's table is partial and in-frame only. Altogether fewer than 250,000 clones are present, 64% being singletons, with the ten largest covering 4% to 5%. Sample: CD4+ T cells sorted from blood, taken at week 4, from a patient treated with tofacitinib. The source of these receptors is a human donor with alopecia areata.

J is TRBJ2-3 and V is TRBV30; D possibly uses TRBD1 or TRBD2 (5 bases each). The germline V gene encodes CDR1 GTSNPN and CDR2 SVGIG (reference sequence). The V end was cut by 4 bases, the J end by 4 bases, with 9 bases between. CDR3 length: 12 amino acids. CDR3 region: CAWNRGADTQYF. DNA of the CDR3: TGTGCCTGGAACCGAGGGGCAGATACGCAGTATTTT.

In this sample, this clone turned up a few times. V is TRBV29-1 and J is TRBJ1-3; D not certain. CDR1 SQVTM and CDR2 ANQGSEA come from the germline V gene. The V and J ends lost 7 bases and 0 bases respectively, with 13 bases between them. The CDR3 consists of 14 residues. CDR3 DNA: TGCAGCGCCAAGGCGGGGTCCTCTGGAAACACCATATATTTT. It translates to CSAKAGSSGNTIYF.

The chain uses TRBV29-1 and TRBJ2-3; 7 nucleotides match TRBD2. This CDR3 contains 11 residues. The germline gives CDR1 SQVTM, CDR2 ANQGSEA. The CDR3 DNA is TGCATCCGCGGGGGAGGGCTAGGGCAGTATTTT. Its translation: CIRGGGLGQYF.

This clone was recorded a few times. CDR3 region: CAWRRASGETQYF. For the CDR3, the DNA is TGTGCCTGGAGGAGGGCTAGCGGGGAGACCCAGTACTTC. The rearrangement uses TRBV30 and TRBJ2-5; TRBD2 matches 8 bases. V lost 3 bases, J lost 5 bases, and 5 bases stayed unmatched. Germline values: CDR1 GTSNPN, CDR2 SVGIG (reference sequence). The CDR3 runs to 13 residues.

This clone was picked up one time. The rearrangement uses TRBV18 and TRBJ2-3; D gene uncertain. The V end was cut by 5 bases, the J end by 2 bases, with 5 bases between. Germline V gene data show CDR1 as KGHSH and CDR2 as LQKENI. CDR3 length: 12 amino acids. CDR3 in amino acids: CASSEITDTQYF. The CDR3 DNA follows: TGTGCCAGCTCAGAAATCACAGATACGCAGTATTTT.

This clone occurred once. The chain's CDR3 is CASSSDGYTDTQYF. The CDR3 nucleotides read TGTGCCAGCAGCTCTGACGGATACACAGATACGCAGTATTTT. This chain joins TRBV11-3 and TRBJ2-3; D call uncertain. CDR1 is SGHNT and CDR2 is YENEEA in the germline V gene. The CDR3 consists of 14 residues. V lost 4 bases to trimming and J lost 2 bases, with 10 bases between them.

This chain links TRBV7-2 with TRBJ2-7; 10 nucleotides match TRBD2. Germline loops: CDR1 SGHTA, CDR2 FQGNSA. Trimming at V came to 0 bases and at J to 4 bases, leaving 9 bases not matched to a gene. The CDR3 is made up of 17 amino acids. CDR3 region: CASSLAASSGGLYEQYF. In nucleotides, the CDR3 is TGTGCCAGCAGCTTAGCAGCCTCTAGCGGGGGCCTATACGAGCAGTACTTC.

This clone appeared a few times. The rearrangement uses TRBV5-1 and TRBJ2-7, with D possibly TRBD1 on 5 matching bases. Germline CDR1 is SGHRS and CDR2 is YFSETQ. Trimming pared 4 bases from V and 3 bases from J, leaving 11 bases between. This CDR3 region has 13 residues. The CDR3 protein is CASSRGRDYEQYF. CDR3 DNA sequence: TGCGCCAGCAGCCGAGGCAGGGACTACGAGCAGTACTTC.

The V call is TRBV2, the J call TRBJ2-1; the D call may be TRBD1 or TRBD2 (5 bases each). The V gene's germline CDR1 is SNHLY and CDR2 FYNNEI. The CDR3 consists of 14 residues. Trimming took 3 bases from V and 5 from J, leaving 11 bases between them. CDR3 protein: CASSDWGRNNEQFF. The CDR3, as DNA: TGTGCCAGCAGTGATTGGGGGAGAAACAATGAGCAGTTCTTC.